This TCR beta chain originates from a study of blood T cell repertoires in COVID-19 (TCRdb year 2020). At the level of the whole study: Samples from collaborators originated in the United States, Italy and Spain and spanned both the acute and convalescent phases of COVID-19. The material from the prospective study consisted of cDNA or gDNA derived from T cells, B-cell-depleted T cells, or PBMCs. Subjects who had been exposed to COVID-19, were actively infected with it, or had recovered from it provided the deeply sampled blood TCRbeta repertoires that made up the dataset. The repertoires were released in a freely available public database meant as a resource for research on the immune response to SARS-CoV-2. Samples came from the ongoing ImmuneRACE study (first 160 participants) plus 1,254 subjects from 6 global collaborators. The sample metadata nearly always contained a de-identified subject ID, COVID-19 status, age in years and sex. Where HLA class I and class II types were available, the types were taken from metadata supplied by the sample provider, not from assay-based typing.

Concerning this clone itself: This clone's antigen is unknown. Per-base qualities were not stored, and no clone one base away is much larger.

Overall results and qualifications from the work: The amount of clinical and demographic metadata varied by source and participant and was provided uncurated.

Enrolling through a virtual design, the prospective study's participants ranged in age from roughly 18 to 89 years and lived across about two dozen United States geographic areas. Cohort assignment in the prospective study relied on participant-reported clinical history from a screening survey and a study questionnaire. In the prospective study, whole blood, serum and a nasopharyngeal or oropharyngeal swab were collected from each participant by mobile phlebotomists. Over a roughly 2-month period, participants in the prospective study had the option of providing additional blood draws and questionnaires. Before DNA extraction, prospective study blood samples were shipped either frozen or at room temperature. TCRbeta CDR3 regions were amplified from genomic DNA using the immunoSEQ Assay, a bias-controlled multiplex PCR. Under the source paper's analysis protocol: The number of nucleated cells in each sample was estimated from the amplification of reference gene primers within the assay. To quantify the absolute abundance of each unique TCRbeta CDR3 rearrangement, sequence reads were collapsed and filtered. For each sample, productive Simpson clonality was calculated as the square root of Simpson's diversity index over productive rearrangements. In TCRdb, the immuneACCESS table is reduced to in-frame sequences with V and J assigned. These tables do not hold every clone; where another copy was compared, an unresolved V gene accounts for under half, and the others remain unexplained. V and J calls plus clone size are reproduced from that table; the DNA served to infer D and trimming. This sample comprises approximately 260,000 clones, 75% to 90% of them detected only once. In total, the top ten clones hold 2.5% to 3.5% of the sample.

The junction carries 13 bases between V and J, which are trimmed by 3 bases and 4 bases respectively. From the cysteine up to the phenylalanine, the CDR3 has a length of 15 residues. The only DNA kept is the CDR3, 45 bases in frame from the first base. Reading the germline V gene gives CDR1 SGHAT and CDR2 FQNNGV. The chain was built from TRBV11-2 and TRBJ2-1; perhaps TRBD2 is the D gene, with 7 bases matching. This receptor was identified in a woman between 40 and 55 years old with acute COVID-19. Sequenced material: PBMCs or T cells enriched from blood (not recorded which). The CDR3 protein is CASSFWGGSYNEQFF. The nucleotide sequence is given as TGTGCCAGCAGCTTTTGGGGGGGCTCATACAATGAGCAGTTCTTC.